These T cell receptor beta chains were read from a single sample in a study of cytomegalovirus exposure and HLA in healthy donors. Profiling relied on immunoSEQ multiplex PCR, and the TCRdb table lists in-frame clones only, not all of them. The table includes approximately 150,000 clones, 70% to 85% detected once. The sample taken for sequencing was PBMCs. The receptors come from a human donor in good health. Each CDR3 is given with its conserved first and last residue. The order of the fields is V gene, J gene, clone size, D gene, CDR3 protein, CDR3 DNA. The D gene is left open where the match is weak. Expanded clones get a size class; other rows say once, few or many, or leave the size out.

>TRBV7-8|TRBJ1-4|.|TRBD1
CASTDRGSTNEKLFF
TGTGCCAGCACCGACAGGGGATCGACTAATGAAAAACTGTTTTTT
>TRBV4-3|TRBJ2-7|.|TRBD1
CASSHISTGGSYEQYF
TGCGCCAGCAGCCACATTTCGACAGGGGGCTCGTACGAGCAGTACTTC
>TRBV9|TRBJ1-2|.|TRBD1
CASSGQTGQGGGYTF
TGTGCCAGCAGCGGACAGACCGGACAGGGGGGGGGCTACACCTTC
>TRBV27|TRBJ2-7|once|.
CASSLGGSPKNEQYF
TGTGCCAGCAGCTTGGGAGGATCACCCAAAAACGAGCAGTACTTC
>TRBV5-6|TRBJ2-2|.|.
CASSPGSSLTGELFF
TGTGCCAGCAGCCCCGGGTCCAGTTTAACCGGGGAGCTGTTTTTT
>TRBV9|TRBJ2-2|.|TRBD1
CASSLTGTGGTGELFF
TGTGCCAGCAGTCTTACCGGGACAGGGGGGACCGGGGAGCTGTTTTTT
>TRBV6-5|TRBJ2-5|.|TRBD2
CASTHQVAGQETQYF
TGTGCCAGCACCCACCAGGTAGCGGGACAAGAGACCCAGTACTTC
>TRBV5-1|TRBJ2-3|.|.
CASSLEGGPTDTQYF
TGCGCCAGCAGCTTGGAGGGGGGGCCCACAGATACGCAGTATTTT
>TRBV5-1|TRBJ2-7|.|TRBD2
CASSLDSLRGGAYEQYF
TGCGCCAGCAGCTTGGATTCCCTGCGGGGGGGCGCCTACGAGCAGTACTTC
>TRBV7-3|TRBJ1-1|once|.
CASSLVSAGDTEAFF
TGTGCCAGCAGCTTAGTTTCCGCAGGTGACACTGAAGCTTTCTTT
>TRBV15|TRBJ2-2|.|.
CATSTRTKNTGELFF
TGTGCCACCAGCACCCGGACTAAGAACACCGGGGAGCTGTTTTTT
>TRBV5-1|TRBJ2-7|.|TRBD2
CASRKEAGGAEQYF
TGCGCCAGCAGAAAGGAAGCGGGGGGAGCCGAGCAGTACTTC
>TRBV19|TRBJ2-1|.|TRBD2
CASSSTSGGSDSYNEQFF
TGTGCCAGTAGTTCGACTAGCGGGGGGTCCGATTCCTACAATGAGCAGTTCTTC
>TRBV5-1|TRBJ2-5|.|TRBD1
CASSSTGGETQYF
TGCGCCAGCAGCTCGACAGGGGGAGAGACCCAGTACTTC
>TRBV5-4|TRBJ1-1|once|.
CASSPGGGRVNTEAFF
TGTGCCAGCAGCCCAGGAGGTGGGAGAGTGAACACTGAAGCTTTCTTT
>TRBV4-3|TRBJ1-1|few|.
CASSQEGPSTEAFF
TGCGCCAGCAGCCAAGAGGGGCCGAGCACTGAAGCTTTCTTT
>TRBV6-1|TRBJ1-4|.|TRBD1
CASREDRDEKLFF
TGTGCCAGCCGCGAGGACAGGGATGAAAAACTGTTTTTT
>TRBV14|TRBJ1-4|.|.
CASSQGRGYEKLFF
TGTGCCAGCAGCCAAGGGAGAGGGTATGAAAAACTGTTTTTT
>TRBV10-3|TRBJ2-7|.|TRBD2
CAIMGEGRNEQYF
TGTGCCATCATGGGGGAGGGCAGGAACGAGCAGTACTTC
>TRBV9|TRBJ1-1|.|TRBD1
CASSVAWGDRGTFF
TGTGCCAGCAGCGTAGCATGGGGGGACAGGGGGACTTTCTTT
>TRBV6-6|TRBJ2-7|.|TRBD2
CASSPSGPYEQYF
TGTGCCAGCAGTCCTAGCGGACCCTACGAGCAGTACTTC
>TRBV11-2|TRBJ1-2|.|.
CASSLSRTDGYTF
TGTGCCAGCAGCTTATCCCGGACAGACGGCTACACCTTC
>TRBV6-5|TRBJ2-2|few|TRBD1
CASTGTGDTGELFF
TGTGCCAGCACCGGGACAGGGGACACCGGGGAGCTGTTTTTT
>TRBV6-5|TRBJ2-1|.|.
CASSYGIADTKQFF
TGTGCCAGCAGTTACGGGATAGCGGACACTAAGCAGTTCTTC
>TRBV7-2|TRBJ2-3|.|TRBD2
CASRRLAGDPTDTQYF
TGTGCCAGCCGCCGACTAGCGGGGGACCCCACAGATACGCAGTATTTT
>TRBV10-3|TRBJ2-1|.|.
CAISGDIYNEQFF
TGTGCCATCAGTGGCGACATATACAATGAGCAGTTCTTC
>TRBV4-3|TRBJ1-1|.|.
CASSHSTGSEAFF
TGCGCCAGCAGCCATTCCACCGGGAGTGAAGCTTTCTTT
>TRBV7-8|TRBJ2-3|.|.
CASSFWPSTDTQYF
TGTGCCAGCAGCTTCTGGCCGAGCACAGATACGCAGTATTTT
>TRBV5-8|TRBJ2-7|.|TRBD1
CASGRDRESYEQYF
TGTGCCAGCGGACGGGACAGGGAATCCTACGAGCAGTACTTC
>TRBV6-4|TRBJ2-7|.|TRBD1
CASSEEQGGSYEQYF
TGTGCCAGCAGTGAGGAACAGGGGGGCTCCTACGAGCAGTACTTC
>TRBV2|TRBJ2-5|few|.
CAILTYGDQETQYF
TGTGCCATACTTACTTACGGGGATCAAGAGACCCAGTACTTC
>TRBV5-1|TRBJ1-1|.|.
CASSLVSGRTEAFF
TGCGCCAGCAGCTTGGTGTCAGGGCGCACTGAAGCTTTCTTT
>TRBV19|TRBJ1-1|.|TRBD1
CASRQGSTEAFF
TGTGCCAGTAGACAGGGGTCCACTGAAGCTTTCTTT
>TRBV4-1|TRBJ2-2|.|TRBD2
CASSPLPGGRLVGELFF
TGCGCCAGCAGCCCCCTGCCGGGAGGGCGGTTGGTCGGGGAGCTGTTTTTT
>TRBV9|TRBJ2-3|once|.
CASSVGSQTSTDTQYF
TGTGCCAGCAGCGTAGGAAGCCAGACTAGCACAGATACGCAGTATTTT
>TRBV5-5|TRBJ2-7|.|.
CASSSYTGATYEQYF
TGTGCCAGCAGCTCGTATACAGGCGCTACCTACGAGCAGTACTTC
>TRBV18|TRBJ1-2|once|TRBD1
CASSLPGQVYGYTF
TGTGCCAGCTCACTCCCGGGACAGGTCTATGGCTACACCTTC
>TRBV27|TRBJ2-7|.|.
CASSLKAGSSYEQYF
TGTGCCAGCAGTTTAAAGGCAGGGTCTTCCTACGAGCAGTACTTC
>TRBV2|TRBJ2-1|.|.
CASSEVVQVGEQFF
TGTGCCAGCAGTGAAGTAGTCCAGGTTGGTGAGCAGTTCTTC
>TRBV7-9|TRBJ2-3|.|TRBD2
CASRLLAGGTDTQYF
TGTGCCAGCAGGCTACTAGCGGGGGGAACAGATACGCAGTATTTT
>TRBV6-1|TRBJ1-5|.|TRBD1
CAGKQTGVGNQPQHF
TGTGCCGGCAAACAAACAGGGGTTGGGAATCAGCCCCAGCATTTT
>TRBV6-1|TRBJ2-7|.|TRBD1
CASSRPDRGYEQYF
TGTGCCAGCAGTAGACCGGACAGGGGGTACGAGCAGTACTTC
>TRBV2|TRBJ1-2|few|TRBD1
CASRARDRGRGYGYTF
TGTGCCAGCAGGGCCCGGGACAGGGGGCGAGGCTATGGCTACACCTTC
>TRBV4-1|TRBJ1-2|.|.
CASSSRGFPSLHYGYTF
TGCGCCAGCAGCTCCCGGGGTTTTCCCAGTCTGCACTATGGCTACACCTTC
>TRBV6-6|TRBJ1-2|.|.
CASSYGGAGANYGYTF
TGTGCCAGCAGTTACGGTGGGGCAGGGGCCAACTATGGCTACACCTTC
>TRBV19|TRBJ2-5|.|.
CASTRTGRDQETQYF
TGTGCCAGTACGAGGACAGGGAGGGACCAAGAGACCCAGTACTTC
>TRBV7-9|TRBJ2-7|.|TRBD1
CASSQEGWQGDYEQYF
TGTGCCAGCAGCCAAGAGGGCTGGCAGGGGGACTACGAGCAGTACTTC
>TRBV6-5|TRBJ1-5|.|.
CASSYSLGSNQPQHF
TGTGCCAGCAGTTACTCGCTCGGTAGCAATCAGCCCCAGCATTTT
>TRBV5-5|TRBJ1-5|.|.
CASSPGPGYGRQPQHF
TGTGCCAGCAGCCCGGGCCCGGGGTACGGCCGTCAGCCCCAGCATTTT
>TRBV19|TRBJ2-2|.|TRBD2
CASSMGAGVGELFF
TGTGCCAGTAGTATGGGAGCGGGGGTCGGGGAGCTGTTTTTT
>TRBV6-6|TRBJ1-2|once|TRBD1
CASSYSRDRGPGYTF
TGTGCCAGCAGTTACTCGCGGGACAGGGGGCCTGGCTACACCTTC
>TRBV7-9|TRBJ2-5|once|.
CASSSTLSGGQETQYF
TGTGCCAGCAGCTCCACCCTATCTGGGGGGCAAGAGACCCAGTACTTC
>TRBV5-6|TRBJ1-2|.|TRBD1
CASRPGQVVNYGYTF
TGTGCCAGCAGACCTGGACAGGTGGTTAACTATGGCTACACCTTC
>TRBV29-1|TRBJ1-1|few|.
CSVSSGGLYTEAFF
TGCAGCGTATCATCCGGGGGGCTGTACACTGAAGCTTTCTTT
>TRBV11-2|TRBJ1-1|.|.
CASSRQMNTEAFF
TGTGCCAGCAGCCGACAGATGAACACTGAAGCTTTCTTT